The 10 T cell receptor beta chains below were found in one sample sequenced in a study of shared clonotypes between healthy human individuals. Profiling relied on immunoSEQ multiplex PCR, and the TCRdb table lists in-frame clones only, not all of them. Here the sample spans roughly 2,500,000 clones, approximately 93% being singletons. Material for sequencing was naive CD4+ T cells from PBMCs. The subset was: CD45RA+ positively selected. These receptors came from a man between 18 and 35 years old in good health. Some clones in this sample may be carry-over from other donors' samples.

In the case of this clone: The sample carries other DNA sequences with the same CDR3. The V call is TRBV5-1, the J call TRBJ2-1, with 12 bases identical to TRBD2. Germline CDR1 SGHRS, CDR2 YFSETQ. The length of the CDR3 is 16 residues. With V trimmed by 2 bases and J by 4 bases, 4 bases remained unmatched. CDR3 sequence (DNA): TGCGCCAGCAGCTTCGGACTAGCGGGACTGTACAATGAGCAGTTCTTC. It translates to CASSFGLAGLYNEQFF.

V usage is TRBV28 and J usage is TRBJ1-4; D not certain. Deletions cut 6 bases from V and 9 bases from J, with 20 bases between. CDR1 is MDHEN, CDR2 SYDVKM, per germline. The CDR3 is made up of 15 amino acids. The DNA of the CDR3 is TGTGCCAGCAGAGATACCAACCCCGGGTCTAAAAAACTGTTTTTT. Protein sequence: CASRDTNPGSKKLFF.

This chain uses TRBV30 with TRBJ2-1, with D perhaps matching TRBD2 (6 bases). Germline loops: CDR1 GTSNPN, CDR2 SVGIG (reference sequence). The CDR3 has 12 residues. V was cut by 0 bases and J by 12 bases, with 12 bases left in between. Here the CDR3 DNA reads TGTGCCTGGAGTGTGGGGGGACCGGTGCAGTTCTTC. Protein: CAWSVGGPVQFF.

This chain links TRBV7-3 with TRBJ1-1; a possible D gene is TRBD1 (6 bases). The CDR3 is made up of 14 amino acids. The ends were cut back, 2 bases at V and 0 bases at J, with 7 bases in the middle. Germline V gene data show CDR1 as SGHTA and CDR2 as FQGTGA. The CDR3 nucleotides are TGTGCCAGCAGCTTAGACAGGTTGAACACTGAAGCTTTCTTT. It translates to CASSLDRLNTEAFF.

The gene calls are TRBV11-3 and TRBJ2-2; D assignment may be TRBD1 or TRBD2 (5 bases each). V was clipped by 4 bases and J by 8 bases, with 23 bases between them. Germline CDR1 and CDR2: SGHNT and YENEEA. The length of the CDR3 is 17 residues. The CDR3 coding sequence is TGTGCCAGCAGCTCGGTTCGGCTGGGGGAGCCGGCTGGGGAGCTGTTTTTT. Its translation: CASSSVRLGEPAGELFF.

V gene TRBV5-1 combines with J gene TRBJ2-5; D is uncertain. This CDR3 is 17 amino acids long. Germline V gene lookup returns CDR1 SGHRS and CDR2 YFSETQ. V was shortened by 0 bases and J by 5 bases, with 20 bases between the two germline ends. CDR3 bases: TGCGCCAGCAGCTTGGGGGTGACACAAACGGTAAAGGAGACCCAGTACTTC. Amino acid sequence: CASSLGVTQTVKETQYF.

This chain links TRBV30 with TRBJ2-2; TRBD2 matches at 8 bases. CDR3 size: 15 residues. The V and J ends lost 7 bases and 5 bases, in that order; junction bases with no gene match: 12. Per germline, CDR1 GTSNPN and CDR2 SVGIG (reference sequence). The CDR3 sequence: CASVLRTGGTGELFF. The CDR3 coding sequence is TGTGCCTCAGTCCTTCGAACGGGGGGGACCGGGGAGCTGTTTTTT.

This chain connects TRBV19 to TRBJ2-1, with D maybe TRBD2 (5 bases). CDR3 length equals 14 residues. Trimming took 10 bases from V and 4 from J, leaving 17 bases between them. From germline, CDR1 is LNHDA and CDR2 SQIVND (reference sequence). DNA for the CDR3: TGTGCCACCCGGACCAGCCGGGGATACAATGAGCAGTTCTTC. It specifies CATRTSRGYNEQFF.

Only one count was recorded for this clone. The rearrangement uses TRBV4-1 and TRBJ1-1; tentative D call: TRBD1 (5 bases). The CDR3 contains 17 residues. Germline V gives CDR1 MGHRA, CDR2 YSYEKL. V was shortened by 7 bases and J by 0 bases, with 21 bases between the two germline ends. CDR3 DNA: TGCGCCAGCACTACCGCTCCGCGGGGACTCATGAACACTGAAGCTTTCTTT. Translating it yields CASTTAPRGLMNTEAFF.

The chain links TRBV6-1 to TRBJ2-5, with D uncertain. The J call may be in error: the DNA end matches TRBJ2-7 better. The CDR3 has 14 amino acids. Germline V gene data show CDR1 as MNHNS and CDR2 as SASEGT. In DNA form, the CDR3 reads TGTGCCAGCAGTGAAAATTACGCCGCCTACGAGCAGTACTTC. Encoded protein: CASSENYAAYEQYF.